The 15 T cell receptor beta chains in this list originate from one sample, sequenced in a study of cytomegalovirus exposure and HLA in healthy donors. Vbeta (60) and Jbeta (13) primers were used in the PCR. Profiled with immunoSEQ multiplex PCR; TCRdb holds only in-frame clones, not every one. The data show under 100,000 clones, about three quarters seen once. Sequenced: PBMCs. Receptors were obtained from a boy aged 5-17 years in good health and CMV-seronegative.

In DNA, the CDR3 is TGTGCCAGCAGTTTAGAGGGTTTTGGCTACACCTTC. Translated: CASSLEGFGYTF. This chain connects TRBV28 to TRBJ1-2; unclear D gene. Germline V gene lookup returns CDR1 MDHEN and CDR2 SYDVKM. The CDR3 consists of 12 residues. Between the trimmed V and J ends, which lost 2 bases and 7 bases, there was a span of 8 bases.

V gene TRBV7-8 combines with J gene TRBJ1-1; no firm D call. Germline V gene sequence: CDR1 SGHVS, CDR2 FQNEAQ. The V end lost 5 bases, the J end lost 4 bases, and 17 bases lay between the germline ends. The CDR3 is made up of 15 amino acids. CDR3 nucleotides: TGTGCCAGCAGCCCCCTCGGTCATTTGCCCACTGAAGCTTTCTTT. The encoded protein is CASSPLGHLPTEAFF.

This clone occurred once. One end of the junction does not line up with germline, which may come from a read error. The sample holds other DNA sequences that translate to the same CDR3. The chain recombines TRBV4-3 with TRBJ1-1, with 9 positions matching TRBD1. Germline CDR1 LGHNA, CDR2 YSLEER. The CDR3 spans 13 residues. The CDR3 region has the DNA TGCGCTAGCAGCCAAGGACAGGGGTATGAAGCTTTCTTT. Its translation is CASSQGQGYEAFF.

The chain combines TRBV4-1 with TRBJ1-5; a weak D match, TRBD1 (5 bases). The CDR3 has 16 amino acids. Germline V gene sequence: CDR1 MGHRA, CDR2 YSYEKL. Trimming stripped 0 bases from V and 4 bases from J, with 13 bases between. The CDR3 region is CASSQDGGIGNQPQHF. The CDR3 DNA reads TGCGCCAGCAGCCAAGATGGGGGGATAGGGAATCAGCCCCAGCATTTT.

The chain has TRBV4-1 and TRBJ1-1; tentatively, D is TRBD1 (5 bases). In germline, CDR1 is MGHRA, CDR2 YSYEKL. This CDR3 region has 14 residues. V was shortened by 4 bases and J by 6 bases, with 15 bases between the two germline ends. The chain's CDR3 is CASSRTPLEAEAFF. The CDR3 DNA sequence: TGCGCCAGCAGCCGGACACCCTTAGAGGCTGAAGCTTTCTTT.

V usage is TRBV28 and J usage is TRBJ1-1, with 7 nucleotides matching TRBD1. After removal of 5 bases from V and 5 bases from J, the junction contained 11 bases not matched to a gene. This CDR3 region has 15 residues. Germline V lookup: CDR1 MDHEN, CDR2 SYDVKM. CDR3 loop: CASSPYDREWTEAFF. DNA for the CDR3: TGTGCCAGCAGTCCATACGACAGGGAATGGACTGAAGCTTTCTTT.

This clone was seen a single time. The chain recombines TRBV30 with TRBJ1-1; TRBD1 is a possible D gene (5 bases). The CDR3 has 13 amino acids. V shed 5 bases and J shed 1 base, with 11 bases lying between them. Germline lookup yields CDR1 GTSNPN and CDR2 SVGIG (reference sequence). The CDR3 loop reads CAWGGGTNTEAFF. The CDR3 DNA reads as TGTGCCTGGGGAGGAGGGACGAACACTGAAGCTTTCTTT.

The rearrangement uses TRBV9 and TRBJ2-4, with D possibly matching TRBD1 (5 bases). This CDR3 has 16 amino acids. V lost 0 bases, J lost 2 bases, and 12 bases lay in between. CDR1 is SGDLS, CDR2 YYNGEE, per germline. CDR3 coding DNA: TGTGCCAGCAGCGTAGAGGGGCTGCTCACCAAAAACATTCAGTACTTC. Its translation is CASSVEGLLTKNIQYF.

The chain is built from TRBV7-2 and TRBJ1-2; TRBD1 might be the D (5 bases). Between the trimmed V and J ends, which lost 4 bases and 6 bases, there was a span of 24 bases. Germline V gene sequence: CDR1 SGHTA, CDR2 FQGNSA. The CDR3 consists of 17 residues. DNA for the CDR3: TGTGCCAGCAGCTATGGTCTAGGGTCAGGGCGAGTGGATGGCTACACCTTC. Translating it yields CASSYGLGSGRVDGYTF. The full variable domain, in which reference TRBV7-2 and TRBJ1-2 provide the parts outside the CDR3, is GAGVSQSPSNKVTEKGKDVELRCDPISGHTALYWYRQSLGQGLEFLIYFQGNSAPDKSGLPSDRFSAERTGGSVSTLTIQRTQQEDSAVYLCASSYGLGSGRVDGYTFGSGTRLTVV.

CDR3 protein: CASSPFRDQPQHF. The CDR3, as DNA: TGTGCCAGCTCACCATTCAGGGATCAGCCCCAGCATTTT. This chain joins TRBV18 and TRBJ1-5; D may be TRBD1 (5 bases). Germline V lookup: CDR1 KGHSH, CDR2 LQKENI. The V and J ends lost 2 bases and 5 bases respectively, with 7 bases between them. The CDR3 is made up of 13 amino acids.

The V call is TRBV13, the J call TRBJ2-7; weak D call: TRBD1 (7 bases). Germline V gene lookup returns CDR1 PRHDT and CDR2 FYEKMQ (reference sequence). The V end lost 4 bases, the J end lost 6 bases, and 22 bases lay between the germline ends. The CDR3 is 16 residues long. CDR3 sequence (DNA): TGTGCCAGCAGCTCAAACCCCGGGACAGCGGGTGTCGAGCAGTACTTC. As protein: CASSSNPGTAGVEQYF.

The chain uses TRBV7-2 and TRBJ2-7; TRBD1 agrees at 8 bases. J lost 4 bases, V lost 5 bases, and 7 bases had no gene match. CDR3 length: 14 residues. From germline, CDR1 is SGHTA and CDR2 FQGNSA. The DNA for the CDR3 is TGTGCCAGCAGCGTCGGACAGGGTGGGTACGAGCAGTACTTC. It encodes CASSVGQGGYEQYF.

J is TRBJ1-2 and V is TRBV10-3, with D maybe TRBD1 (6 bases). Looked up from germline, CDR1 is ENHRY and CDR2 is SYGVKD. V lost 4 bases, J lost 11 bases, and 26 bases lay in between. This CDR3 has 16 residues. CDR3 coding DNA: TGTGCCATCAGTGGGGGACAAGGGCCTTCGGGGTCGAGATACACCTTC. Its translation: CAISGGQGPSGSRYTF.

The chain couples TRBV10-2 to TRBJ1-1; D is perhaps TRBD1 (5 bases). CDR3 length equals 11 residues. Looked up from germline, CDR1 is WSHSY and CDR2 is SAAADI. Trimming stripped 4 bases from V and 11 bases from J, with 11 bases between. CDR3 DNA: TGCGCCAGCAGTGCGGGGGGGTTGGCTTTCTTT. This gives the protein CASSAGGLAFF.

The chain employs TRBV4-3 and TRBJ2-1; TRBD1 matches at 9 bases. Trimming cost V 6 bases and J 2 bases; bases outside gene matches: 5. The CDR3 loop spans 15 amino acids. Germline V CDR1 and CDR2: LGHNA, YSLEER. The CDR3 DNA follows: TGCGCCAGCAGGGACGGGACAGGGCCCTACAATGAGCAGTTCTTC. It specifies CASRDGTGPYNEQFF.